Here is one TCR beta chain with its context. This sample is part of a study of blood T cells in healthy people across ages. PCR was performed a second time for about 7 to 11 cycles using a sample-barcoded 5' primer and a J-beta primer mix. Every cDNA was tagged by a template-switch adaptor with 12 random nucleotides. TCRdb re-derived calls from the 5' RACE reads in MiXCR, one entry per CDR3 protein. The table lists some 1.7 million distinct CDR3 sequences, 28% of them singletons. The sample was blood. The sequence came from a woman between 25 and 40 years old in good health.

The CDR3 sequence: CASSRLLWSRETQYF. The CDR3 DNA is TGCGCCAGCAGCCGGCTTCTTTGGAGTCGGGAGACCCAGTACTTC. The V gene is TRBV4-1, the J gene TRBJ2-5; D is unclear. The CDR3 is 15 amino acids. Germline CDR1 MGHRA, CDR2 YSYEKL. V was clipped by 4 bases and J by 5 bases, with 17 bases between them.